Listed below are T cell receptor beta chains from one sample, sequenced in a study of graft-versus-host responses after intestinal transplantation. These receptors have no known antigen. Measured with immunoSEQ multiplex PCR; TCRdb has only the in-frame clones, and not every one. The sample includes approximately 86,000 clones, around 93% of them seen just once. This sample comprised unstimulated CD8+ T cells sorted from spleen or lymph node cells, obtained before transplant. The source of these receptors is a human donor who was the organ donor for an intestinal transplant. Both conserved end residues are part of each CDR3. D genes are given only for firm matches. Rows may omit the clone size; those that give it use once, few, many or a size class.

cdr3_aa,cdr3_nt,v_call,clone_size,j_call,d_call
CSVGTGLMNTEAFF,TGCAGCGTTGGGACAGGGTTAATGAACACTGAAGCTTTCTTT,TRBV29-1,-,TRBJ1-1,TRBD1
CASSMGTGGKEIPYEQYF,TGTGCCAGTAGTATGGGGACAGGGGGCAAGGAGATCCCCTACGAGCAGTACTTC,TRBV19,-,TRBJ2-7,TRBD1
CASSHPGQGVQNIQYF,TGCGCCAGCAGCCATCCCGGACAGGGGGTGCAAAACATTCAGTACTTC,TRBV4-1,-,TRBJ2-4,TRBD1
CASSQDPNGYEQYF,TGCGCCAGCAGCCAAGATCCCAACGGCTACGAGCAGTACTTC,TRBV4-1,-,TRBJ2-7,-
CASSTGGGPITYEQYF,TGTGCCAGCAGTACTGGGGGGGGTCCTATTACCTACGAGCAGTACTTC,TRBV27,-,TRBJ2-7,TRBD2
CASSISETALNTEAFF,TGTGCCAGCAGCATTTCTGAGACAGCTCTGAACACTGAAGCTTTCTTT,TRBV7-3,-,TRBJ1-1,-
CASSPVAGGEKLFF,TGTGCCAGCAGCCCGGTGGCAGGGGGAGAAAAACTGTTTTTT,TRBV9,-,TRBJ1-4,TRBD1
CASSLRGTGELFF,TGCGCCAGCAGCCTCCGGGGCACCGGGGAGCTGTTTTTT,TRBV4-1,-,TRBJ2-2,-
CASSQERGTGYGYTF,TGCGCCAGCAGCCAAGAGCGTGGGACAGGCTATGGCTACACCTTC,TRBV4-3,-,TRBJ1-2,TRBD1
CASSASTGNNEKLFF,TGTGCCAGCAGCGCATCGACAGGAAATAATGAAAAACTGTTTTTT,TRBV9,-,TRBJ1-4,-
CATGGGYGYTF,TGTGCCACTGGGGGAGGCTATGGCTACACCTTC,TRBV7-8,few,TRBJ1-2,-
CAISDTGTEAFF,TGTGCCATCAGTGATACGGGCACTGAAGCTTTCTTT,TRBV10-3,-,TRBJ1-1,-
CASSVGGIAYEQYF,TGTGCCAGCAGCGTAGGCGGGATCGCCTACGAGCAGTACTTC,TRBV9,-,TRBJ2-7,-
CASSTGTSGLNEQFF,TGTGCCAGCAGTACCGGGACTAGCGGATTGAATGAGCAGTTCTTC,TRBV2,-,TRBJ2-1,TRBD2
CSVASGRNQPQHF,TGCAGCGTTGCATCTGGCCGCAATCAGCCCCAGCATTTT,TRBV29-1,-,TRBJ1-5,-
CASSVRQGSTYEQYF,TGTGCCAGCAGCGTTCGACAGGGAAGCACCTACGAGCAGTACTTC,TRBV7-2,once,TRBJ2-7,TRBD1
CASSDRRGYTF,TGTGCCAGCAGCGACAGGCGGGGCTACACCTTC,TRBV9,-,TRBJ1-2,-
CASSQTGTGYSSYEQYF,TGTGCCAGCAGCCAGACTGGGACAGGGTATAGCTCCTACGAGCAGTACTTC,TRBV28,-,TRBJ2-7,TRBD1
CASSYNIRGEPQHF,TGTGCCAGCAGTTATAATATACGCGGGGAGCCCCAGCATTTT,TRBV6-5,-,TRBJ1-5,-
CASSPPTSGGPQRKETQYF,TGTGCCAGCAGTCCCCCAACTAGCGGGGGGCCCCAGAGAAAAGAGACCCAGTACTTC,TRBV27,-,TRBJ2-5,TRBD2
CASSLSSEDSPYYKQYF,TGTGCCAGCAGTTTATCCAGTGAGGATTCCCCTTATTACAAGCAGTACTTC,TRBV27,-,TRBJ2-7,-
CASSGDRDRAYNEQFF,TGTGCCAGCAGCGGTGACCGGGACAGGGCCTACAATGAGCAGTTCTTC,TRBV13,-,TRBJ2-1,TRBD1
CASTPTGNTEAFF,TGCGCCAGCACCCCAACAGGGAACACTGAAGCTTTCTTT,TRBV4-3,-,TRBJ1-1,-
CASSHPDRNTEAFF,TGTGCCAGCAGTCATCCCGACAGAAACACTGAAGCTTTCTTT,TRBV2,-,TRBJ1-1,-
CASSISSAPTPYEQYF,TGTGCCAGTAGTATATCGAGCGCCCCTACCCCCTACGAGCAGTACTTC,TRBV19,-,TRBJ2-7,-
CASSPKTGGQETQYF,TGTGCCAGTAGTCCGAAGACAGGGGGCCAAGAGACCCAGTACTTC,TRBV19,-,TRBJ2-5,TRBD1
CASSLGGTGGPINYGYTF,TGTGCCAGCAGTTTGGGTGGGACAGGGGGCCCTATTAACTATGGCTACACCTTC,TRBV27,-,TRBJ1-2,TRBD1
CASSQGQKNSPLHF,TGCGCCAGCAGCCAGGGGCAGAAGAATTCACCCCTCCACTTT,TRBV4-1,-,TRBJ1-6,-
CASSDGTSEQFF,TGTGCCAGCAGCGACGGGACAAGTGAGCAGTTCTTC,TRBV5-4,-,TRBJ2-1,-
CSVVPSSTDAQYF,TGCAGCGTTGTTCCATCTTCGACAGATGCGCAGTATTTT,TRBV29-1,-,TRBJ2-3,-
CASSFSASSYNEQFF,TGTGCCAGCAGTTTTAGTGCGAGCTCCTACAATGAGCAGTTCTTC,TRBV27,-,TRBJ2-1,-
CASHNPPSGASVDTQYF,TGCGCCAGTCATAATCCGCCGAGCGGGGCCTCGGTAGATACGCAGTATTTT,TRBV10-1,-,TRBJ2-3,TRBD2
CASSTPTGGEPLHF,TGCGCCAGCAGCACCCCAACAGGGGGCGAGCCCCTCCACTTT,TRBV5-1,-,TRBJ1-6,TRBD1
CASDESAYYSPLHF,TGTGCCAGCGATGAGAGCGCGTACTATTCACCCCTCCACTTT,TRBV7-2,-,TRBJ1-6,-
CASSFPRTGSETQYF,TGTGCCAGCAGCTTCCCCCGGACAGGGAGCGAGACCCAGTACTTC,TRBV7-8,-,TRBJ2-5,TRBD1
CASSVGGMNTEAFF,TGTGCCAGCAGCGTCGGGGGGATGAACACTGAAGCTTTCTTT,TRBV9,once,TRBJ1-1,-
CASSPLGGPNTGELFF,TGTGCCAGTAGCCCCCTCGGGGGTCCGAACACCGGGGAGCTGTTTTTT,TRBV19,-,TRBJ2-2,-
CASSPLGEQYF,TGTGCCAGCTCACCCCTCGGCGAGCAGTACTTC,TRBV18,-,TRBJ2-7,-
CASSPIGASSYEQYF,TGCGCCAGCAGCCCTATAGGGGCCAGCTCCTACGAGCAGTACTTC,TRBV4-1,-,TRBJ2-7,-
CASSLGTGGNEQFF,TGTGCCAGCAGCTTAGGGACAGGGGGCAATGAGCAGTTCTTC,TRBV7-2,-,TRBJ2-1,TRBD1
CASSLLYVGTDTQYF,TGTGCCAGCAGTCTTTTATATGTTGGCACAGATACGCAGTATTTT,TRBV7-2,-,TRBJ2-3,-
CASSPGVDTQYF,TGTGCCAGCAGCCCGGGGGTTGATACGCAGTATTTT,TRBV7-9,once,TRBJ2-3,-
CASSVDNSGNTIYF,TGTGCCAGCAGCGTAGACAACTCTGGAAACACCATATATTTT,TRBV9,-,TRBJ1-3,-
CASSFSPGYEQYF,TGTGCCAGTAGTTTTTCCCCAGGGTACGAGCAGTACTTC,TRBV19,-,TRBJ2-7,-
CASSFSREGTDTQYF,TGTGCCAGCAGCTTCTCTCGAGAGGGCACAGATACGCAGTATTTT,TRBV13,-,TRBJ2-3,-
CASSYTAGGNQPQHF,TGTGCCAGCAGTTACACGGCAGGGGGTAATCAGCCCCAGCATTTT,TRBV6-5,-,TRBJ1-5,TRBD1
CASSPRLGIGDEQFF,TGTGCTAGCAGCCCGAGACTAGGAATAGGCGATGAGCAGTTCTTC,TRBV7-7,few,TRBJ2-1,-
CASGTELYGYTF,TGTGCCAGCGGGACAGAACTCTATGGCTACACCTTC,TRBV9,-,TRBJ1-2,TRBD1
CASSLRSSGNYGYTF,TGTGCCAGCAGCTTACGCTCCTCGGGGAACTACGGCTACACCTTC,TRBV7-2,-,TRBJ1-2,-